Listed below are T cell receptor beta chains from one sample, sequenced in a study of blood T cell repertoires in COVID-19. The repertoire was sequenced with immunoSEQ multiplex PCR; TCRdb's copy has only in-frame clones and lacks some. There are about 90,000 clones in the sample; 85% to 95% occur only once, and roughly 6.4% lies in the top ten. The sequenced sample was peripheral blood. These receptor sequences come from a woman aged 55-70 years with active COVID-19. CDR3s include the opening cysteine and the closing phenylalanine or tryptophan. A D gene is named only where the DNA matches it firmly.

TRBV7-6 | . | CASSQRTLGAYNSPLHF
TRBV10-1 | TRBD2 | CASSESEVTSGLTDTQYF
TRBV5-4 | . | CASSLEGEASYNEQFF
TRBV7-9 | TRBD1 | CASSPTGQGAGYGYTF
TRBV27 | TRBD2 | CASSRKRERSYEQYF
TRBV29-1 | TRBD1 | CSAGDRGADYEQYF
TRBV5-1 | . | CASRPEGHNFYEQYF
TRBV10-1 | . | CASSGGGKRYEQYF
TRBV7-9 | TRBD1 | CASRSPGTGYNEQFF
TRBV28 | . | CASSFRAGGFEAFF
TRBV2 | TRBD1 | CASSESSGGLGELFF
TRBV6-5 | TRBD1 | CASSYTGGNNSPLHF
TRBV7-2 | TRBD1 | CASSFGTVSGNTIYF
TRBV24-1 | . | CATSDSDYSYNEQFF
TRBV28 | . | CASSPIQAYNSPLHF
TRBV5-1 | TRBD2 | CASSASGSYEQYF
TRBV28 | TRBD1 | CASSRQGGDYGYTF
TRBV7-2 | . | CASSKERMNTGELFF
TRBV5-4 | TRBD2 | CASSLASGGKNIQYF
TRBV3-1/TRBV3-2 | TRBD1 | CASNDRGRNSPLHF
TRBV7-2 | . | CASSSGLGRTGELFF
TRBV19 | . | CASRPPGSNQPQHF
TRBV11-2 | . | CASRMSGWNSPLHF
TRBV4-3 | TRBD2 | CASSQDPGGGLSEQYF
TRBV24-1 | TRBD1 | CATSDGGQGFF
TRBV7-8 | TRBD2 | CASRFAMTSVYNEQFF
TRBV10-3 | . | CAISAAQGRNTEAFF
TRBV7-2 | . | CASSLRGTVTEAFF
TRBV5-1 | TRBD2 | CASNRLAGVGADTQYF
TRBV6-5 | TRBD1 | CASRTDRGITDTQYF
TRBV27 | TRBD1 | CASRPGQGESWRYEQYF
TRBV3-1/TRBV3-2 | . | CASSQTGAPSNEQFF